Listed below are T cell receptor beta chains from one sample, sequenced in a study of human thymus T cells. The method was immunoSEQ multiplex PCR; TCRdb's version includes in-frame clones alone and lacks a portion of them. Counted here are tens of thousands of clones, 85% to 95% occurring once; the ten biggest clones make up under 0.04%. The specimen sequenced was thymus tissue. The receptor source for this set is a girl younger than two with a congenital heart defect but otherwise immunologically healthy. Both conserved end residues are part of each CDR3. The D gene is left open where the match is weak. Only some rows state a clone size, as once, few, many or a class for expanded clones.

TGCGCCAGCAGATCCGGGCGCGACGCGGATAATTCACCCCTCCACTTT | CASRSGRDADNSPLHF | 16 | TRBJ1-6 | - | TRBV5-1 | -
TGCAGCGTTGAAGATGAAGGGAACAGGGGAGAAAAACTGTTTTTT | CSVEDEGNRGEKLFF | 15 | TRBJ1-4 | TRBD1 | TRBV29-1 | -
TGTGCCAGCAGCTTAGCCGAGCGGGATATTGGCAATGAGCAGTTCTTC | CASSLAERDIGNEQFF | 16 | TRBJ2-1 | TRBD2 | TRBV7-9 | -
TGTGCCAGCAGTGAGGGGACTGGGGGTTATCAGCCCCAGCATTTT | CASSEGTGGYQPQHF | 15 | TRBJ1-5 | - | TRBV6-4 | -
TGCGCCAGCAGCCAACCCGACCGGGGGACTGAAGCTTTCTTT | CASSQPDRGTEAFF | 14 | TRBJ1-1 | - | TRBV4-1 | -
TGTGCCAGCACCTCTGGCAGGATGGTTCTTGGAGAGACCCAGTACTTC | CASTSGRMVLGETQYF | 16 | TRBJ2-5 | - | TRBV28 | -
TGTGCCAGCAGTTTCGCTCCCCACAAGGACAGGGGCGCCTACAATGAGCAGTTCTTC | CASSFAPHKDRGAYNEQFF | 19 | TRBJ2-1 | TRBD1 | TRBV28 | -
TGTGCCAGCAGCTCCCCTACAGGAAGGCAAGAGACCCAGTACTTC | CASSSPTGRQETQYF | 15 | TRBJ2-5 | - | TRBV7-9 | -
TGTGCCAGCAGTTCTGGACAGTCCCTCTACGAGCAGTACTTC | CASSSGQSLYEQYF | 14 | TRBJ2-7 | - | TRBV6-5 | -
TGTGCCAGCAGTTTATCTTTTCTAGGATGGAGGGAACCCGGGGAGCTGTTTTTT | CASSLSFLGWREPGELFF | 18 | TRBJ2-2 | - | TRBV27 | once
TGTGCCAGTTGGACTAGCGGTCTTTACACCGGGGAGCTGTTTTTT | CASWTSGLYTGELFF | 15 | TRBJ2-2 | TRBD2 | TRBV11-2 | -
TGTGCCAGCAGCGTAGGAGACAGGGGACCCCCGACCGGGGAGCTGTTTTTT | CASSVGDRGPPTGELFF | 17 | TRBJ2-2 | TRBD1 | TRBV9 | -
TGTGCCAGCAGTTTAACCGGGGACAGGGCCCAAACCTCTGGAAACACCATATATTTT | CASSLTGDRAQTSGNTIYF | 19 | TRBJ1-3 | TRBD1 | TRBV28 | -
TGTGCCAGCAGCTCGGGGGGCCGGGACATAAACAATCAGCCCCAGCATTTT | CASSSGGRDINNQPQHF | 17 | TRBJ1-5 | - | TRBV7-6 | -
TGTGCCAGTAGGCGACAGGGGGTTGGGCCCAACACTGAAGCTTTCTTT | CASRRQGVGPNTEAFF | 16 | TRBJ1-1 | TRBD1 | TRBV19 | few
TGTGCCAGCAGCTTAGCGACTAGTTGGAGGGCCGGGGAGCTGTTTTTT | CASSLATSWRAGELFF | 16 | TRBJ2-2 | - | TRBV11-2 | -
TGTGCCAGCAGCTTGGGAGAGCGGTCGGACCCCAGCTCCTACAATGAGCAGTTCTTC | CASSLGERSDPSSYNEQFF | 19 | TRBJ2-1 | - | TRBV5-4 | -
TGTGCCAGCAGCTTGAGGTGGTATGGCTACACCTTC | CASSLRWYGYTF | 12 | TRBJ1-2 | - | TRBV5-6 | -
TGTGCCAGCAGCCAAGATAAGGGAGGACTAGCGGGCGGAGAGGCCTACGAGCAGTACTTC | CASSQDKGGLAGGEAYEQYF | 20 | TRBJ2-7 | TRBD2 | TRBV4-2 | once
TGTGCCAGCAGTTACGACCAGTGGGACATTCAGTACTTC | CASSYDQWDIQYF | 13 | TRBJ2-4 | - | TRBV6-5 | -
TGTGCCAGCAGCCCGGCCGGACTAGCGGGAGAGTGCTACGAGCAGTACTTC | CASSPAGLAGECYEQYF | 17 | TRBJ2-7 | TRBD2 | TRBV28 | -
TGTGCCAGCAGCGGGACACCACTGAACACTGAAGCTTTCTTT | CASSGTPLNTEAFF | 14 | TRBJ1-1 | - | TRBV6-5 | -